This T cell receptor (beta chain) was captured in a study of blood T cell repertoires in COVID-19 (dated by TCRdb to 2019 to 2021). As for the study more broadly: The collaborator samples originated in the United States, Italy and Spain and spanned the acute and convalescent phases of COVID-19. The dataset comprised deeply sampled blood TCRbeta repertoires from subjects exposed to, actively infected with, or recovered from COVID-19. Samples came from the ongoing ImmuneRACE study (first 160 participants) plus 1,254 subjects from 6 global collaborators. Where available, HLA class I and class II types were taken from metadata supplied by the sample provider and were not determined by assay-based typing. The sample metadata nearly always contained a de-identified subject ID, COVID-19 status, age in years and sex. The repertoires were released in a freely available public database meant as a resource for research on the immune response to SARS-CoV-2. The prospective study material was composed of cDNA or gDNA derived from T cells, B-cell-depleted T cells, or PBMCs. General conclusions and limits of the study: How much clinical and demographic metadata was included differed by source and by participant, and the metadata was provided uncurated.

CDR3 length: 15 amino acids, cysteine to phenylalanine. Of all the DNA, just the CDR3 is kept, 45 bases in frame from base 1. Taken from the germline V gene, the CDR1 and CDR2 loops are SQVTM and ANQGSEA. V ends up 1 base short and J 2 bases short, with an unmatched junction base count of 3. As regards this clone: No cognate antigen has been identified for it. Within one base of it there is no much larger clone, and no base qualities were kept.

TCRbeta CDR3 regions were amplified from genomic DNA by means of the immunoSEQ Assay, a bias-controlled multiplex PCR. As for how the authors treated the data: The number of nucleated cells in each sample was estimated by amplification of reference gene primers within the assay. To quantify the absolute abundance of each unique TCRbeta CDR3 rearrangement, sequence reads were collapsed and filtered. For each sample, productive Simpson clonality was calculated as the square root of Simpson's diversity index over productive rearrangements. TCRdb's version of the immuneACCESS table is confined to in-frame rearrangements and falls short of the full clone set. An unresolved V gene accounts for under half of the shortfall where checked; the remainder is of unknown origin. Clone size and the V and J calls come from that table; the DNA yielded D and trimming. Counted in this sample were approximately 100,000 clones; around 89% of them appeared once. Approximately 19% of the sample is held by the ten biggest clonotypes.

Collaborating institutions collected whole blood in K2EDTA tubes following their own protocols. Collaborator samples were shipped for TCRbeta analysis as frozen whole blood, isolated PBMCs, or DNA extracted from either sample type. This sequence was found in a human donor with acute or convalescent COVID-19. The donor label of this sample is uncertain. The sequencing sample was made of peripheral blood. The V and J segments used are TRBV29-1 and TRBJ2-3; TRBD2 agrees with 10 junctional bases. The encoded CDR3 is CSVEALAGDTDTQYF. The sequenced DNA: TGCAGCGTTGAAGCTCTAGCGGGGGACACAGATACGCAGTATTTT.